This section outlines one TCR beta chain sequence together with its context. Ten or more counts support this clonotype. Its cognate antigen has yet to be identified. No much larger clone exists at a distance of one base, and base qualities are not known. Receptor amplification or capture employed PCR. The sequencer listed for this sample is Illumina HiSeq 2500. TCR libraries were prepared with molecular barcoding, using unique molecular identifiers to normalize TCRbeta repertoire quantification. TCRdb handled the public reads itself, with Q25 trimming in fastp and clone calling in MiXCR, and kept productive beta chains. When rows share a CDR3 protein, they turn into one entry using the most common DNA and genes. The sample table holds around 440,000 distinct CDR3 sequences, of which about 10% were seen once. The ten largest account for around 2% of the sample. V is cut by 2 bases and J by 5 bases, and the space between the germline ends is 15 bases. Measured from the cysteine to the phenylalanine, the CDR3 is 15 residues long. Only CDR3 DNA remains: 45 bases, in frame from the first base. Taken from the germline V gene, the CDR1 and CDR2 loops are MNHNS and SASEGT.

The data originate from a study of T-cell reconstitution after alpha-beta-depleted transplantation in children (dated by TCRdb to the mid-2010s). In the study overall: T-cell immune reconstitution after TCRalphabeta/CD19-depleted allogeneic hematopoietic cell transplantation in children was quantitatively tracked in the study by means of TCR repertoire profiling. Paper-wide results and their limitations: Hyperexpanded clone frequencies declined over subsequent months; after one year, T-cell counts and TCRbeta diversity were mostly attributed to newly produced T cells. In some patients, high TCRbeta diversity at day 60 was attributed to recipient T cells and intrathymic progenitors that had survived conditioning. Apparently early alphabetaT-cell count recovery about two months after transplant reportedly relied on only several hundred rapidly expanded clones derived from non-depleted graft cells.

Per the publication, the treatment or condition label means: allogeneic hematopoietic cell transplantation with graft depleted of TCRalphabeta T cells and CD19 B cells. The children who served as transplant recipients had been given grafts of TCRalphabeta/CD19-depleted allogeneic hematopoietic cells. The rearranged chain carries TRBV6-1 and TRBJ1-1, with an unclear D gene assignment. Sample: PBMCs, taken before TCRalphabeta/CD19-depleted stem cell transplant. This receptor was taken from a child aged 2 to 10 with inherited bone marrow failure, due to receive a stem cell transplant. The DNA sequence reads TGTGCCAGCAGTGAAAGGGTGAAGGGTTGGACTGAAGCTTTCTTT. It translates to CASSERVKGWTEAFF.